The 19 T cell receptor beta chains presented below share a single source sample, sequenced in a study of sequential checkpoint blockade in melanoma. Data came from immunoSEQ multiplex PCR; TCRdb stores just in-frame clones and leaves some out. Counted here are 2,500 to 3,500 clones, roughly 30% occurring once; the ten biggest clones make up 10%. Stated treatment: randomized to nivolumab then ipilimumab (arm A) or the reverse (arm B). Here the sequenced sample was tumor tissue (inferred from file names), taken from a patient given nivolumab and ipilimumab in sequence. These receptors all come from a human donor with melanoma.

The count of this clone is one. The chain uses TRBV5-1 and TRBJ2-7; the D call may be TRBD1 or TRBD2 (5 bases each). Per the germline V gene, CDR1 is SGHRS and CDR2 is YFSETQ. The CDR3 sequence is 15 residues long. V was clipped by 1 base and J by 4 bases, with 15 bases between them. In nucleotides, the CDR3 is TGCGCCAGCAGCTTGTACAGCGGACACGATTACGAGCAGTACTTC. This gives the protein CASSLYSGHDYEQYF. Using reference TRBV5-1 and TRBJ2-7 for the parts outside the CDR3, the full variable domain is KAGVTQTPRYLIKTRGQQVTLSCSPISGHRSVSWYQQTPGQGLQFLFEYFSETQRNKGNFPGRFSGRQFSNSRSEMNVSTLELGDSALYLCASSLYSGHDYEQYFGPGTRLTVT.

The chain links TRBV19 to TRBJ2-5, with 10 positions matching TRBD1. Germline CDR1 is LNHDA and CDR2 is SQIVND (reference sequence). The length of the CDR3 is 17 residues. The junction had 9 bases not matched to a gene; V was cut back by 3 bases and J by 2 bases. The DNA for the CDR3 is TGTGCCAGTAGTATGGGTGGGGGACAGGGGATTCAAGAGACCCAGTACTTC. Amino acid sequence: CASSMGGGQGIQETQYF. The whole variable domain, filled in from reference TRBV19 and TRBJ2-5, reads DGGITQSPKYLFRKEGQNVTLSCEQNLNHDAMYWYRQDPGQGLRLIYYSQIVNDFQKGDIAEGYSVSREKKESFPLTVTSAQKNPTAFYLCASSMGGGQGIQETQYFGPGTRLLVL.

This chain connects TRBV5-1 to TRBJ2-3; 9 bases fit TRBD2. The CDR3 has 16 amino acids. Germline loops: CDR1 SGHRS, CDR2 YFSETQ. V was pared by 0 bases and J by 3 bases, with 5 bases of the junction left unmatched. CDR3 sequence: CASSLEVAGATDTQYF. In DNA, the CDR3 is TGCGCCAGCAGCTTGGAGGTAGCGGGAGCAACAGATACGCAGTATTTT.

J is TRBJ2-3 and V is TRBV5-1; 7 nucleotides line up with TRBD1. Germline V gene lookup returns CDR1 SGHRS and CDR2 YFSETQ. This CDR3 is built from 15 residues. V lost 0 bases and J lost 4; bases outside the gene matches: 5. CDR3 in DNA: TGCGCCAGCAGCTTGGGGGGACAGAGGGCAGATACGCAGTATTTT. Its protein product is CASSLGGQRADTQYF.

The rearrangement links TRBV1 to TRBJ2-7; whether TRBD2, the table's D call, matches the DNA was not checked. TRBV1 has pseudogene status. The CDR3 has 15 amino acids. For the CDR3, the DNA is TGCGCCAGCAGCCAAGAACCCGGGAGGGCCGATGAGCAGTACTTC. It is translated as CASSQEPGRADEQYF.

This clone was detected only a few times. The J gene is TRBJ1-4, the V gene TRBV7-5. TRBV7-5 constitutes a pseudogene. The CDR3 loop spans 14 amino acids. CDR3 sequence: CASSEGGRSEKLFF. DNA of the CDR3: TGTGCCAGCAGCGAGGGGGGTAGGAGTGAAAAACTGTTTTTT.

The V call is TRBV9, the J call TRBJ2-1; TRBD2 matches 15 bases. Looked up from germline, CDR1 is SGDLS and CDR2 is YYNGEE. This CDR3 is built from 18 residues. The junction had 12 bases not matched to a gene; V was cut back by 5 bases and J by 6 bases. CDR3 loop: CASSHSGTSGRPTNEQFF. The CDR3 DNA is TGTGCCAGCAGTCACTCGGGGACTAGCGGGAGGCCTACCAATGAGCAGTTCTTC.

This clone has just one count. The chain employs TRBV29-1 and TRBJ2-7, with TRBD2 identical over 10 bases. Germline trimming cut 0 bases from V and 0 bases from J; bases unmatched to any gene: 11. The CDR3 is made up of 18 amino acids. Germline V gene lookup returns CDR1 SQVTM and CDR2 ANQGSEA. The CDR3 DNA sequence: TGCAGCGTTGAAGATCTTTCCCGACTAGCGGGCTTCTCCTACGAGCAGTACGTC. Amino acids: CSVEDLSRLAGFSYEQYV.

This sequence joins TRBV19 and TRBJ1-2; D unresolved. Trimming shortened V by 3 bases and J by 3 bases, and 11 bases separated the two germline ends. Germline CDR1 is LNHDA and CDR2 is SQIVND (reference sequence). The CDR3 has 14 residues. The CDR3 nucleotides read TGTGCCAGTAGTATTGCGGGAACGGACTATGGCTACACCTTC. This encodes CASSIAGTDYGYTF. Drawing the rest from reference TRBV19 and TRBJ1-2, the complete variable domain is DGGITQSPKYLFRKEGQNVTLSCEQNLNHDAMYWYRQDPGQGLRLIYYSQIVNDFQKGDIAEGYSVSREKKESFPLTVTSAQKNPTAFYLCASSIAGTDYGYTFGSGTRLTVV.

The chain recombines TRBV6-4 with TRBJ2-1; no firm D call. The V and J ends lost 3 bases and 10 bases respectively, with 7 bases between them. This CDR3 comprises 11 residues. Per germline, CDR1 MRHNA and CDR2 SNTAGT. The CDR3 loop reads CASSEAGEQFF. The CDR3 bases are TGTGCCAGCAGTGAAGCTGGGGAGCAGTTCTTC.

A few counts support this clone. The V and J genes are TRBV12-5 and TRBJ1-1; D is ambiguous. Germline lookup yields CDR1 LGHNT and CDR2 FRNRAP. V was pared by 4 bases and J by 1 base, with 13 bases between. The CDR3 is 15 amino acids. The CDR3 here is CASGSRVTANTEAFF. The CDR3, as DNA: TGTGCTAGTGGTTCTCGGGTAACAGCGAACACTGAAGCTTTCTTT.

This clone was observed a handful of times. The rearrangement uses TRBV11-3 and TRBJ2-3; 9 bases map to TRBD1. CDR3 length: 15 amino acids. The J segment lost 3 bases and the V segment lost 4 bases, leaving 5 bases of the junction unmatched. In germline, CDR1 is SGHNT, CDR2 YENEEA. CDR3 protein: CASSSSGTGTDTQYF. DNA of the CDR3: TGTGCCAGCAGCTCGTCCGGGACAGGGACAGATACGCAGTATTTT.

The rearrangement joins TRBV25-1 to TRBJ1-5, with 10 positions matching TRBD1. Germline V gives CDR1 MGHDK, CDR2 SYGVNS. The J segment lost 4 bases and the V segment lost 6 bases, leaving 3 bases of the junction unmatched. This CDR3 region has 14 residues. The CDR3 DNA reads TGTGCCAGCAGCTCGGGACAGGGGAATCAGCCCCAGCATTTT. As protein: CASSSGQGNQPQHF.

This clone was counted only a few times. V is TRBV9 and J is TRBJ2-1; 11 bases match TRBD2. The junction had 12 bases not matched to a gene; V was cut back by 4 bases and J by 0 bases. CDR1 and CDR2 from the germline V gene are SGDLS and YYNGEE. This CDR3 is 19 amino acids long. The CDR3 region has the DNA TGTGCCAGCAGCCCGTGGGGTAGCGGGAGGGGAAGCTCCTACAATGAGCAGTTCTTC. This gives the protein CASSPWGSGRGSSYNEQFF.

The V gene is TRBV29-1, the J gene TRBJ1-1; the match to TRBD1 covers 7 bases. The junction had 9 bases not matched to a gene; V was cut back by 7 bases and J by 1 base. The germline V gene encodes CDR1 SQVTM and CDR2 ANQGSEA. CDR3 length: 14 residues. The CDR3 here is CSAGRHRGNTEAFF. The CDR3, as DNA: TGCAGCGCCGGCCGTCACAGGGGGAACACTGAAGCTTTCTTT.

The table lists this clone with a few counts. The genes are TRBV4-3 and TRBJ2-1; TRBD2 matches 10 bases. This CDR3 contains 15 residues. Trimming at V came to 4 bases and at J to 9 bases, leaving 9 bases not matched to a gene. The germline V gene encodes CDR1 LGHNA and CDR2 YSLEER. Written as DNA, the CDR3 is TGCGCCAGCAGCCGCGACCTAGCGGGAGATTTTGAGCAGTTCTTC. This codes for CASSRDLAGDFEQFF.

The J gene is TRBJ2-1, the V gene TRBV10-3; 7 nucleotides align to TRBD1. This CDR3 contains 15 residues. Germline CDR1 reads ENHRY; CDR2 reads SYGVKD. The ends lost 2 bases at V and 2 bases at J; junction bases unmatched: 3. CDR3 nucleotides: TGTGCCATCAGTGAGATCACAGGGGCCTACAATGAGCAGTTCTTC. It encodes CAISEITGAYNEQFF.

By sample share, this clone is medium-sized. The rearrangement links TRBV11-3 to TRBJ1-2; D remains unclear. CDR3 length: 18 residues. The V end was cut by 3 bases, the J end by 0 bases, with 20 bases between. Germline lookup yields CDR1 SGHNT and CDR2 YENEEA. CDR3 loop: CASSFGFGRPGPNYGYTF. DNA for the CDR3: TGTGCCAGCAGCTTCGGATTTGGCAGACCAGGTCCTAACTATGGCTACACCTTC.

The chain links TRBV28 to TRBJ2-4; 8 positions agree with TRBD2. With 5 bases clipped from V and 0 bases from J, the junction kept 6 bases outside the gene matches. CDR1 is MDHEN, CDR2 SYDVKM, per germline. This CDR3 contains 16 residues. CDR3 in amino acids: CASSPVGGVAKNIQYF. DNA of the CDR3: TGTGCCAGCAGTCCCGTCGGGGGGGTAGCCAAAAACATTCAGTACTTC.